This section outlines one T cell receptor (beta chain) sequence together with its context. The CDR3 has 16 residues. V lost 8 bases to trimming and J lost 14 bases; unmatched junction nucleotides: 17. CDR1 and CDR2 (germline): MDHEN, SYDVKM. This record belongs to a study of blood T cell repertoires in COVID-19. Looking at the study overall: Material from acute and convalescent COVID-19 was sourced from the United States, Italy and Spain. T cells, B-cell-depleted T cells, or PBMCs provided the cDNA or gDNA that served as material.

In the original analysis: Amplified reference gene primers provided the basis for estimating nucleated cell counts. Generated by immunoSEQ multiplex PCR, the TCRdb table keeps only in-frame clones and is missing some. V and J calls and clone size are those listed in that table; D and trimming were worked out from the DNA. This sample has 310,000 or so clones, with about nine tenths found just once. This clonotype was sampled from a woman aged 50 to 65 who had recovered from COVID-19. The material sequenced was peripheral blood. J is TRBJ1-6 and V is TRBV28; 11 bases agree with TRBD1. The CDR3 DNA sequence: TGTGCCAGCCTGGAATCTGGGACAGGGGGAATTTTAGCCCTCCACTTT. This sequence encodes CASLESGTGGILALHF.